Here is one TCR beta chain with its context. What it binds is unknown. This entry belongs to a study of identical twins. The CDR3 spans 16 residues. Germline CDR1 MGHRA, CDR2 YSYEKL. J was trimmed by 7 bases and V by 2 bases; bases with no gene match: 13. Study-wide results and limits: Beta clonotypes that were abundant in cord blood contained fewer insertions, a pattern absent from memory repertoires. Modelling underestimated the level of out-of-frame TCR alpha sharing observed in monozygotic twins.

Template switching (which added a universal primer site) was used, and cDNA carried unique molecular identifiers. TCRdb reprocessed the 5' RACE reads via MiXCR and lists one record per CDR3 protein. Counted here are under 1 million distinct CDR3 sequences, 9% to 15% occurring once; the ten biggest clones make up around 1.5%. The sample was also linked to a second study, of yellow fever vaccine responses in identical twins. As that report states: Vaccine-induced T cell responses in twins were reportedly observed to appear partly convergent, partly personalized.

V and J are TRBV4-1 and TRBJ1-1; 7 nucleotides align to TRBD1. This TCR was recovered from a woman aged 18-35 years in good health. The source material was PBMCs. CDR3 protein: CASSQPTGVGVDEAFF. CDR3 sequence (DNA): TGCGCCAGCAGCCAACCAACAGGGGTGGGGGTTGATGAAGCTTTCTTT.